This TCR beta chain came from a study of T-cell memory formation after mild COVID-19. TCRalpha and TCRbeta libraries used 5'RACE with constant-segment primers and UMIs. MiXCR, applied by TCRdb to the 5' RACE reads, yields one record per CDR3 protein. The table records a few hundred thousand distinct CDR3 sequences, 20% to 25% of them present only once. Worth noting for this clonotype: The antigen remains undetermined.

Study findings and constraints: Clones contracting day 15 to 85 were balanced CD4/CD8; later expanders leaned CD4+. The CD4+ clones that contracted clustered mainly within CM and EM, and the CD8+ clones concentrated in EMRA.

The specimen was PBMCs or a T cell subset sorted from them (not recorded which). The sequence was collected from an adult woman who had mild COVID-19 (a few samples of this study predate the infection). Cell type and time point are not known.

Here the CDR3 reads CASSPYLAGARIHEQFF. Here the CDR3 DNA reads TGTGCCAGCAGCCCCTATTTAGCGGGAGCCAGGATCCATGAGCAGTTCTTC. The chain links TRBV14 to TRBJ2-1, with TRBD2 matching 9 bases. CDR1 is SGHDN and CDR2 is FVKESK in the germline V gene. The CDR3 is 17 residues long. V shed 4 bases and J 8 bases; nucleotides not matched to a gene: 15. Full variable domain (outside the CDR3, taken from reference TRBV14 and TRBJ2-1): EAGVTQFPSHSVIEKGQTVTLRCDPISGHDNLYWYRRVMGKEIKFLLHFVKESKQDESGMPNNRFLAERTGGTYSTLKVQPAELEDSGVYFCASSPYLAGARIHEQFFGPGTRLTVL.